This T cell receptor (beta chain) came from a study of beta chain features in type 1 diabetes (dated by TCRdb to 2016 to 2018). The study in broad terms: Mean age, gender distribution, total cell number and subset yield did not differ between patients and healthy donors. A total of 85 million to 140 million sorted cells were examined across all samples, and a strong correlation was observed between cell number per subset and RNA yield. In the study, TCRB repertoires of sorted circulating CD4+ T cell subsets from recently diagnosed type 1 diabetes patients were compared with those of matched healthy donors. Regulatory and stem cell-like memory subsets were isolated from only 8 patients and roughly eight healthy donors, whereas naive and central memory subsets came from all 30 or so donors.

Each donor gave one peripheral blood draw, about 110 mL on average, collected into heparinised tubes. A BD FACSAria II was used to sort naive, central memory, regulatory and stem cell-like memory CD4+ T cells with a panel that included CD45RO, CCR7, CD25, CD127, CD95 and CD27. Purity was above 98% for every sorted population. PBMCs were isolated right away by Lymphoprep density gradient centrifugation and were stained directly, without culture. So that batch effects would be minimized, each experiment stained and sorted samples in pairs, pairing one healthy donor with one patient. The entire isolated RNA was reverse transcribed using the High Capacity cDNA Reverse Transcription Kit, and thus expressed TCRB transcripts were sequenced. Naive, central memory and regulatory T cell samples underwent deep immunoSEQ sequencing, averaging roughly 3.3 million total reads per sample. Sorted cells were lysed in RLT buffer and RNA was extracted with DNase-treated RNeasy Micro or Mini kits, depending on cell number. Each cell subset was processed on its own to prevent cross-contamination, while patient and healthy donor samples were processed together. The immunoSEQ multiplex PCR was used to amplify TCRB sequences from cDNA, generating 87-bp fragments that spanned the CDR3 region. Amplicons were sequenced on the Illumina HiSeq platform. Per the original workflow: Synthetic template baselines were used to correct PCR bias computationally, reads within Hamming distance 2 were collapsed, and singletons that could not be merged were discarded. Reads were aligned against IMGT to assign V, D and J genes, CDR3 length and insertions or deletions at six rearrangement sites. Within each subset, clonotype counts were normalized to sorted cell number, after which true diversity and Gini coefficients were computed with the tcR R package. The overlap coefficient, calculated on TCRB nucleotide sequences, was used to measure repertoire sharing. As a proxy for the pre-selection repertoire, out-of-frame TCRB sequences from naive cells were analyzed. Drawn from immuneACCESS, this table holds only the in-frame rearrangements with V and J called that TCRdb kept. Clones are partly lost; checked studies trace under half to an unresolved V gene and leave the rest unexplained. D and trimming were read from the DNA, whereas the V and J calls and clone size are those reported in that table. For this sample the table gives a few hundred thousand clones, of which about 15% were detected only once. More than 0.015% of the sample is held by the ten biggest clonotypes.

The CDR3 covers 12 residues, taking in both the cysteine and the phenylalanine. Here the CDR3 DNA is all that survives: 36 bases in frame from base 1. Trimming removed 1 base from V and 12 bases from J, leaving 10 bases between the germline ends. CDR1 is given as SGHTA and CDR2 as FQGNSA, both from the germline V gene. This clone occurred a few times. Its target antigen remains unknown. Base qualities are not recorded, but no much larger clone differs from it by a single base. What the study reported, not specific to this receptor: Naive, central memory and regulatory TCRB repertoires appeared more similar among patients than among healthy donors. Because cDNA was sequenced instead of genomic DNA, highly expressing activated cells could be over-represented, though the groups showed no difference in activation or CD3 levels. HLA sub-analyses involved small numbers of individuals, so any influence of HLA type on TCRB rearrangement remained unresolved. Patients with type 1 diabetes made fewer insertions and deleted more nucleotides at VDJ recombination sites, implying thymic rearrangement abnormalities. Shorter templates might have been favored by PCR, but patient and control samples were amplified and corrected together, so both groups would have been affected equally by any skew. Type 1 diabetes patients showed a moderate but significant shortening of TCRB CDR3 length in all four CD4+ subsets.

The TCR originated in a young man with type 1 diabetes. The sequence links TRBV7-2 to TRBJ2-1, and the D gene may be TRBD2, 5 bases matching. Specimen: naive CD4+ T cells from blood. The cell subset or site label of this sample denotes: true naive CD4+ T cells. The DNA is as follows: TGTGCCAGCAGCTTAGGGAGGACGGGGCAGTTCTTC. This translates into CASSLGRTGQFF. Extended through the reference TRBV7-2 and TRBJ2-1 proteins, this CDR3 yields the full variable domain: GAGVSQSPSNKVTEKGKDVELRCDPISGHTALYWYRQSLGQGLEFLIYFQGNSAPDKSGLPSDRFSAERTGGSVSTLTIQRTQQEDSAVYLCASSLGRTGQFFGPGTRLTVL.